Included here is one T cell receptor (beta chain) sequence, with context. Its specificity is unknown. This specimen comes from a study of T-cell memory formation after mild COVID-19. About the research overall: Clustering of TCRs was largely donor specific. Study-level results: CD4+ contracting clones lay mainly in CM and EM, CD8+ ones in EMRA. Clonal second-wave expansions that peaked on day 37 had unconfirmed SARS-CoV-2 specificity. Some SARS-CoV-2-responding clones were already detected in memory before infection.

Germline CDR1 and CDR2: DFQATT and SNEGSKA (reference sequence). Trimming took 8 bases from V and 0 from J, leaving 14 bases between them. The CDR3 runs 15 residues. Each CDR3 protein gets one entry after TCRdb re-called the 5' RACE reads with MiXCR. The top ten hold roughly 30% of the sample, which has more than 80,000 distinct CDR3 sequences, approximately 13% seen once. The TCR originated in an adult woman who had mild COVID-19 (a few samples of this study predate the infection). Cell type and time point are not known. V is TRBV20-1 and J is TRBJ1-6; D not certain. The specimen was PBMCs or a T cell subset sorted from them (not recorded which). CDR3 region: CSKSELTSYNSPLHF. The CDR3 DNA follows: TGCAGTAAATCCGAACTTACCTCCTATAATTCACCCCTCCACTTT.